This T cell receptor (beta chain) originates from a study of T cell responses to AZD1222 COVID-19 vaccine. With regard to this clone: Its antigen is not identified.

Germline lookup yields CDR1 LGHNA and CDR2 YNFKEQ. V was clipped by 1 base and J by 3 bases; unmatched bases: 10. This CDR3 region has 19 residues. Method: immunoSEQ multiplex PCR; TCRdb's copy keeps in-frame clones and lacks some. The sample holds 95,000 to 150,000 clones; roughly 92% are singletons and the top ten take around 1.7%. General study results and limits: Donors were largely white British and mainly female; clonal diversity was possibly underestimated. Targets within unmutated variant regions were reportedly found for nearly half of spike-specific TCRs. Repertoire sampling occurred only after the peak T cell response.

The specimen was peripheral blood, collected on day 0 of AZD1222 vaccination. The chain uses TRBV4-2 and TRBJ1-6; 9 nucleotides match TRBD1. The source is an adult in good health. This chain's CDR3 is CASSQAPLGQGFYNSPLHF. The CDR3 coding sequence is TGTGCCAGCAGCCAAGCTCCCCTCGGACAGGGGTTCTATAATTCACCCCTCCACTTT.